These T cell receptor beta chains were read from a single sample in a study of cytomegalovirus exposure and HLA in healthy donors. Sequencing used immunoSEQ multiplex PCR; TCRdb keeps in-frame clones, though not all of them. The sample records about 220,000 clones, more than 75% being singletons. The sequenced sample consisted of PBMCs. The receptors stem from a woman aged 40-49 years in good health and CMV-seropositive. Each CDR3 is given with its conserved first and last residue. The D gene is left open where the match is weak. Clone sizes are given selectively: once, few, many, or a class where the clone is expanded.

- TRBD1 TRBJ1-1 TRBV5-1 14 CASSGQGGSTEAFF TGCGCCAGCAGCGGACAGGGAGGCTCCACTGAAGCTTTCTTT
- TRBD1 TRBJ1-1 TRBV7-2 15 CASSKSPGTGSGAFF TGTGCCAGCAGCAAAAGTCCCGGGACAGGGTCGGGAGCTTTCTTT
once - TRBJ2-1 TRBV4-2 16 CASSQDRGEGPNEQFF TGTGCCAGCAGCCAAGATAGGGGGGAGGGCCCGAATGAGCAGTTCTTC
- - TRBJ1-5 TRBV18 16 CASSPPSKGRHQPQHF TGTGCCAGCTCACCACCCTCTAAGGGGCGGCATCAGCCCCAGCATTTT
- - TRBJ1-4 TRBV6-5 14 CASKLGQHNEKLFF TGTGCCAGCAAACTTGGACAGCATAATGAAAAACTGTTTTTT
- TRBD1 TRBJ2-5 TRBV7-9 15 CSSSHRDRARETQYF TGTTCCAGCAGCCATAGAGACAGGGCTCGAGAGACCCAGTACTTC
- TRBD2 TRBJ2-5 TRBV6-5 16 CASSYLAGASKGTQYF TGTGCCAGCAGTTACTTAGCGGGGGCCTCTAAGGGGACCCAGTACTTC
- TRBD2 TRBJ2-1 TRBV5-1 15 CASSLVLAVYNEQFF TGCGCCAGCAGCTTGGTCCTAGCGGTCTACAATGAGCAGTTCTTC
- TRBD1 TRBJ1-4 TRBV30 15 CAWSERGQGAAKLFF TGTGCCTGGAGCGAGAGGGGACAGGGGGCTGCAAAACTGTTTTTT
few TRBD1 TRBJ1-5 TRBV2 16 CASSGGQGASNQPQHF TGTGCCAGCAGTGGGGGACAGGGGGCAAGCAATCAGCCCCAGCATTTT
- TRBD1 TRBJ1-2 TRBV29-1 15 CSAQWSYRGRGGYTF TGCAGCGCCCAGTGGTCATACAGGGGACGGGGTGGCTACACCTTC
- TRBD2 TRBJ2-7 TRBV7-9 15 CASSLGGRAHYEQYF TGTGCCAGCAGCTTAGGCGGGAGAGCCCACTACGAGCAGTACTTC
few - TRBJ1-5 TRBV28 14 CASSFYGGNQPQHF TGTGCCAGCAGTTTCTACGGGGGCAATCAGCCCCAGCATTTT
- - TRBJ1-2 TRBV30 14 CAWSVLAGGYGYTF TGTGCCTGGAGTGTACTGGCGGGAGGCTATGGCTACACCTTC
- - TRBJ2-7 TRBV19 16 CASSSSNVPGNDEQYF TGTGCCAGTAGTTCCTCTAACGTCCCGGGTAACGACGAGCAGTACTTC
- - TRBJ1-1 TRBV11-3 15 CASSLVRGANTEAFF TGTGCCAGCAGCTTAGTTCGTGGGGCTAACACTGAAGCTTTCTTT
few - TRBJ2-2 TRBV18 15 CASSPGHPDTGELFF TGTGCCAGCTCACCGGGACACCCGGACACCGGGGAGCTGTTTTTT
- - TRBJ2-1 TRBV29-1 10 CSGTDNEQFF TGCAGCGGGACTGACAATGAGCAGTTCTTC
- - TRBJ2-7 TRBV4-1 13 CASSQGDTYEQYF TGCGCCAGCAGCCAGGGGGACACCTACGAGCAGTACTTC
- - TRBJ1-3 TRBV30 14 CAWSVAFSGNTIYF TGTGCCTGGAGTGTAGCCTTCTCTGGAAACACCATATATTTT
- TRBD1 TRBJ1-4 TRBV7-2 15 CASSPRVQGPLGLFF TGTGCCAGCAGCCCCAGGGTACAGGGGCCCCTCGGGCTGTTTTTT
- TRBD2 TRBJ2-2 TRBV27 17 CASSPLGLAINTGELFF TGTGCCAGCAGTCCACTCGGACTAGCGATTAACACCGGGGAGCTGTTTTTT
- - TRBJ2-1 TRBV29-1 14 CSVDSVARPHEQFF TGCAGCGTTGATTCGGTTGCCCGCCCCCATGAGCAGTTCTTC
once - TRBJ1-5 TRBV6-1 11 CASSENQPQHF TGTGCCAGCAGCGAGAATCAGCCCCAGCATTTT
- - TRBJ1-1 TRBV10-3 13 CAISGHPNTEAFF TGTGCCATCAGTGGACATCCGAACACTGAAGCTTTCTTT
- TRBD2 TRBJ2-3 TRBV5-1 16 CASSLRASGGADTQYF TGCGCCAGCAGCTTGCGCGCTAGCGGGGGGGCAGATACGCAGTATTTT
- - TRBJ2-4 TRBV27 18 CASIYAELKKEDKNIQYF TGTGCCAGCATTTATGCAGAACTTAAAAAGGAGGACAAAAACATTCAGTACTTC
- TRBD1 TRBJ2-1 TRBV11-3 17 CASSSEPWDRGYNEQFF TGTGCCAGCAGCTCCGAACCATGGGACAGGGGATACAATGAGCAGTTCTTC
- TRBD1 TRBJ2-7 TRBV9 14 CASSVLDRGGEQYF TGTGCCAGCAGCGTATTGGACAGGGGTGGTGAGCAGTACTTC
once TRBD1 TRBJ2-5 TRBV6-5 16 CASSHSQGAKRETQYF TGTGCCAGCAGTCACTCACAGGGGGCGAAGCGGGAGACCCAGTACTTC
- - TRBJ1-5 TRBV28 15 CASNSPAVTGQPQHF TGTGCCAGCAACTCCCCGGCGGTTACGGGACAGCCCCAGCATTTT
- - TRBJ2-5 TRBV21-1 12 CASSEPGETQYF TGTGCCAGCAGCGAACCGGGGGAGACCCAGTACTTC
- - TRBJ2-7 TRBV5-4 14 CASSLGDKAYEQYF TGTGCCAGCAGCTTGGGCGACAAGGCCTACGAGCAGTACTTC
- - TRBJ2-1 TRBV9 15 CASSAGQNTYNEQFF TGTGCCAGCAGCGCGGGACAAAACACCTACAATGAGCAGTTCTTC
- - TRBJ2-1 TRBV4-3 16 CASSQFWRAGVNEQFF TGCGCCAGCAGCCAATTTTGGCGCGCAGGGGTCAATGAGCAGTTCTTC
few TRBD2 TRBJ2-2 TRBV5-1 16 CASSFTSGTGTGELFF TGCGCCAGCAGCTTCACTAGCGGGACGGGCACCGGGGAGCTGTTTTTT
- TRBD2 TRBJ2-5 TRBV9 16 CASSVRPSGGVETQYF TGTGCCAGCAGCGTAAGACCCAGCGGGGGGGTGGAGACCCAGTACTTC
- TRBD1 TRBJ2-3 TRBV5-4 15 CASSSGTGISDTQYF TGTGCCAGCAGCTCCGGGACAGGGATTTCAGATACGCAGTATTTT
- TRBD2 TRBJ2-7 TRBV7-2 15 CASSTQRGISYEQYF TGTGCCAGCAGCACTCAGCGGGGTATTTCCTACGAGCAGTACTTC
few - TRBJ1-2 TRBV27 14 CASSFSGGLGGYTF TGTGCCAGCAGTTTTTCGGGGGGCTTGGGTGGCTACACCTTC
- TRBD2 TRBJ2-1 TRBV7-9 18 CASSPTNSGGAWGNEQFF TGTGCCAGCAGCCCGACTAACAGCGGGGGGGCCTGGGGCAATGAGCAGTTCTTC
- TRBD2 TRBJ2-2 TRBV11-2 16 CASRSLAGGHTGELFF TGTGCCAGCAGGAGCCTAGCGGGGGGGCATACCGGGGAGCTGTTTTTT
- TRBD1 TRBJ2-7 TRBV15 15 CATSREPTGSYEQYF TGTGCCACCAGCAGAGAGCCGACAGGGAGCTACGAGCAGTACTTC
- TRBD2 TRBJ2-2 TRBV7-2 16 CASSSSGTRPVSELFF TGTGCCAGCAGCTCATCCGGGACTAGACCCGTTTCGGAGCTGTTTTTT
- TRBD1 TRBJ2-7 TRBV9 13 CASSVDRGLEQYF TGTGCCAGCAGCGTCGACAGGGGGCTCGAGCAGTACTTC
- TRBD1 TRBJ1-5 TRBV4-3 14 CASSQQDRAGPQHF TGCGCCAGCAGCCAACAGGACAGGGCTGGGCCCCAGCATTTT
- - TRBJ2-4 TRBV2 15 CASSEGGAPKNIQYF TGTGCCAGCAGTGAAGGGGGCGCCCCCAAAAACATTCAGTACTTC
- TRBD2 TRBJ2-1 TRBV5-1 15 CASSLLAGDFNEQFF TGCGCCAGCAGCTTACTAGCGGGAGACTTCAATGAGCAGTTCTTC
- - TRBJ2-6 TRBV5-1 16 CASSPRQPSGANVLTF TGCGCCAGCAGCCCCAGACAGCCCTCTGGGGCCAACGTCCTGACTTTC
- - TRBJ2-7 TRBV2 13 CASSYGQLYEQYF TGTGCCAGCAGTTACGGACAACTATACGAGCAGTACTTC
- - TRBJ2-4 TRBV5-1 14 CASRTESAKNIQYF TGCGCCAGCCGGACAGAGTCGGCCAAAAACATTCAGTACTTC
- - TRBJ2-1 TRBV7-2 12 CASSSRGLEQFF TGTGCCAGCAGCTCACGGGGTTTGGAGCAGTTCTTC
- TRBD1 TRBJ1-3 TRBV5-4 15 CASSLGQGVSNTIYF TGTGCCAGCAGCTTGGGACAGGGGGTGTCTAACACCATATATTTT
few TRBD1 TRBJ1-5 TRBV7-6 14 CASSPGTGNQPQHF TGTGCCAGCAGCCCGGGGACAGGAAATCAGCCCCAGCATTTT
- - TRBJ2-5 TRBV2 9 CPSRETQYF TGTCCCTCGAGAGAGACCCAGTACTTC
- TRBD1 TRBJ1-1 TRBV6-5 14 CASRSGGGNTEAFF TGTGCCAGCAGGTCAGGGGGCGGGAACACTGAAGCTTTCTTT